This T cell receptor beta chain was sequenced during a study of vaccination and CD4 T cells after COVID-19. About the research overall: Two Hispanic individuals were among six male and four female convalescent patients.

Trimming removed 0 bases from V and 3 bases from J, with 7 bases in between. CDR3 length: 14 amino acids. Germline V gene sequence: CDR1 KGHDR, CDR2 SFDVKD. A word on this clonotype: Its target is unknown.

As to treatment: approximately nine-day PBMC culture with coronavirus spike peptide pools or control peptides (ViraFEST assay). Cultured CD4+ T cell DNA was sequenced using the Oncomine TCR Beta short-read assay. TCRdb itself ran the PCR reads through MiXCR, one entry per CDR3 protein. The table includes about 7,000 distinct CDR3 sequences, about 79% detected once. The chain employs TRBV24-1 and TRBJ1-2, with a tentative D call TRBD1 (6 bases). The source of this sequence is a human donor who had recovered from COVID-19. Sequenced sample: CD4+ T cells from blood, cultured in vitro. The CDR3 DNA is TGTGCCACCAGTGATTTGAGGACAGACTATGGCTACACCTTC. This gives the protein CATSDLRTDYGYTF.